This T cell receptor beta chain derives from a study of blood T cell repertoires in COVID-19. The assay was immunoSEQ multiplex PCR, and TCRdb's table has in-frame clones only and misses some. This table has some 130,000 clones, roughly 80% appearing once. Enrolled through a virtual design, the participants were between roughly 18 and 100 years of age and came from 24 US areas. This sequence originates from a woman in her 50s who had recovered from COVID-19. The material sequenced was PBMCs or T cells enriched from blood (not recorded which).

This chain's CDR3 is CASSENRVAYGYTF. CDR3 coding DNA: TGTGCCAGCAGTGAGAACAGGGTCGCGTATGGCTACACCTTC. The rearrangement uses TRBV2 and TRBJ1-2; perhaps TRBD1 as D (6 bases). Germline V CDR1 and CDR2: SNHLY, FYNNEI. Trimming took 3 bases from V and 5 from J, leaving 13 bases between them. The CDR3 runs 14 residues.